The next 12 T cell receptor beta chains were all read from a single sample in a study of T-cell reconstitution after alpha-beta-depleted transplantation in children. A TCRbeta library incorporating unique molecular identifiers was prepared. A single record per CDR3 protein comes from TCRdb applying MiXCR to the PCR reads. Among over 400,000 distinct CDR3 sequences listed, about 45% were seen once. The sample consisted of PBMCs, taken before TCRalphabeta/CD19-depleted stem cell transplant. The receptors here all came from a girl aged 2 to 9 with aplastic anemia, due to receive a stem cell transplant.

The rearrangement links TRBV5-5 to TRBJ2-3; D may be TRBD1 (6 bases). V was cut by 5 bases and J by 6 bases, with 13 bases left in between. CDR1 and CDR2 (germline): SGHKS, YYEKEE (reference sequence). The CDR3 extends over 13 amino acids. In DNA form, the CDR3 reads TGTGCCAGCAGGAGGGGGACGGCCGATACGCAGTATTTT. It is translated as CASRRGTADTQYF.

The rearrangement uses TRBV6-5 and TRBJ1-2; 8 bases fit TRBD1. Germline V CDR1 and CDR2: MNHEY, SVGAGI. This CDR3 has 15 residues. Trimming took 4 bases from V and 8 from J; bases not matched to a gene: 12. The CDR3 DNA reads TGTGCCAGCAGTTTAACGACAGGGGCAATAGGAGGCTACACCTTC. It codes for CASSLTTGAIGGYTF.

The V call is TRBV12-3 or TRBV12-4, the J call TRBJ2-3; the match to TRBD2 covers 7 bases. Trimming cost V 5 bases and J 2 bases; bases outside gene matches: 10. This CDR3 has 16 amino acids. The CDR3 nucleotides are TGTGCCAGCAGTCCCCGGGGTAGCGGGCCCACAGATACGCAGTATTTT. It codes for CASSPRGSGPTDTQYF.

This clonotype was seen a single time. The CDR3 DNA is TGCAGTGCTAGATGGGGGTCTCGGCTAGCGGGAGGCGAGCAGTACTTC. As protein: CSARWGSRLAGGEQYF. This chain joins TRBV20-1 and TRBJ2-7; 11 nucleotides align to TRBD2. This CDR3 comprises 16 residues. Germline V gene data show CDR1 as DFQATT and CDR2 as SNEGSKA (reference sequence). The J segment lost 6 bases and the V segment lost 2 bases, leaving 12 bases of the junction unmatched.

This clonotype was seen a handful of times. The gene calls are TRBV14 and TRBJ2-3, with 9 positions matching TRBD2. Trimming at V came to 4 bases and at J to 5 bases, leaving 10 bases not matched to a gene. CDR3 size: 16 residues. The germline V gene encodes CDR1 SGHDN and CDR2 FVKESK. CDR3: CASSLGTSRPGDTQYF. CDR3 in DNA: TGTGCCAGCAGCCTGGGGACTAGCCGACCGGGAGATACGCAGTATTTT.

V usage is TRBV6-1 and J usage is TRBJ2-1; 8 positions agree with TRBD1. V dropped 6 bases and J dropped 7; count of bases not matched to a gene: 11. Germline lookup yields CDR1 MNHNS and CDR2 SASEGT. The CDR3 runs to 15 residues. The CDR3 spells CASSPTGTGWNEQFF. CDR3 bases: TGTGCCAGCAGCCCCACCGGGACAGGATGGAATGAGCAGTTCTTC.

The genes are TRBV20-1 and TRBJ2-7; no definite D call. Trimming stripped 6 bases from V and 3 bases from J, with 15 bases between. The germline V gene has CDR1 DFQATT and CDR2 SNEGSKA (reference sequence). This CDR3 is 13 amino acids long. DNA of the CDR3: TGCAGTGCCGGAAGAAGGGAAGACTACGAGCAGTACTTC. Amino acids: CSAGRREDYEQYF.

The chain uses TRBV27 and TRBJ2-7; 7 positions match TRBD2. The V segment lost 1 base and the J segment 2 bases; nucleotides outside the gene matches: 5. Germline CDR1 and CDR2: MNHEY and SMNVEV (reference sequence). The CDR3 loop spans 15 amino acids. CDR3 sequence reads: CASSLLGGSTYEQYF. DNA of the CDR3: TGTGCCAGCAGTTTATTGGGGGGGAGTACCTACGAGCAGTACTTC.

The chain employs TRBV6-2 or TRBV6-3 and TRBJ1-5, with a weak D call TRBD1 (5 bases). This CDR3 contains 15 residues. In germline, CDR1 is MNHEY, CDR2 SVGEGT. V was shortened by 4 bases and J by 5 bases, with 15 bases between the two germline ends. The CDR3 loop reads CASSSRAGRDQPQHF. CDR3 coding DNA: TGTGCCAGCAGTTCCCGGGCAGGGAGGGATCAGCCCCAGCATTTT.

The V call is TRBV6-2 or TRBV6-3, the J call TRBJ2-1, with TRBD2 matching over 9 bases. This CDR3 contains 19 residues. The J segment lost 3 bases and the V segment lost 6 bases, leaving 18 bases of the junction unmatched. Germline V gene data show CDR1 as MNHEY and CDR2 as SVGEGT. CDR3 protein: CASSRGQLAGSWVYNEQFF. Here the CDR3 DNA reads TGTGCCAGCAGCCGGGGACAGCTAGCGGGGAGTTGGGTCTACAATGAGCAGTTCTTC.

This clonotype was detected a few times. The rearrangement links TRBV6-1 to TRBJ2-7; 13 positions match TRBD2. The length of the CDR3 is 15 residues. Germline values: CDR1 MNHNS, CDR2 SASEGT. The V gene end was trimmed by 10 bases and the J gene end by 7 bases; junction bases not matched to a gene: 13. The CDR3 here is CATNRLAGGWGEQYF. CDR3 in DNA: TGTGCCACCAACAGACTAGCGGGAGGCTGGGGGGAGCAGTACTTC.

This chain uses TRBV7-8 with TRBJ1-6; the D is unclear. Germline V gene sequence: CDR1 SGHVS, CDR2 FQNEAQ. The CDR3 has 12 amino acids. The V end lost 4 bases, the J end lost 9 bases, and 7 bases lay between the germline ends. Here the CDR3 reads CASSSPGSPLHF. CDR3 DNA: TGTGCCAGCAGCTCTCCGGGTTCACCCCTCCACTTT.